This T cell receptor beta chain emerged from a study of blood T cell repertoires in COVID-19. Study-wide background: Italy, Spain and the United States were the sources of the convalescent and acute COVID-19 samples. PBMCs, B-cell-depleted T cells, or T cells provided the cDNA or gDNA that made up the material.

Enrolment of Seattle patients took place during active infection, and they were followed longitudinally. The CDR3 totals 16 residues. From germline, CDR1 is MNHEY and CDR2 SVGAGI. Trimming took 4 bases from V and 8 from J; bases not matched to a gene: 13. Per the original methods: Amplification of reference gene primers was used by the study to estimate nucleated cell counts. Method: immunoSEQ multiplex PCR; TCRdb's copy keeps in-frame clones and lacks some. V, J and clone size reflect that table, while D and trimming were determined from the DNA. This table has 350,000 to 450,000 clones, roughly 86% appearing once.

This receptor was taken from a woman aged 55-70 years with COVID-19, enrolled during active disease. The sample consisted of peripheral blood. This chain links TRBV6-5 with TRBJ1-4; 7 bases align to TRBD1. CDR3 in DNA: TGTGCCAGCAGTTCGAGGAGGGGGCGGGTTGGAGAAAAACTGTTTTTT. The encoded protein is CASSSRRGRVGEKLFF.